The present entry profiles one T cell receptor beta chain with its context. Its antigen is not identified. This sample was taken from a study of T cell clonotyping in hematopoietic cell transplantation. Across the whole study: Recipients' pretransplant samples followed cytoreduction. Findings of the study overall: Without cell sorting, CD4 versus CD8 contributions remain unresolved. At the given depth, recipient repertoires were over 95% de novo clonotypes.

The time point here: recipient sample about 28 days before transplant, after cytoreduction. This table comes from immunoSEQ multiplex PCR, and its TCRdb copy is limited to in-frame clones, with some not included. The table has 16,000 or so clones, roughly 93% seen once; the top ten hold about 1.8%. This sample comprised peripheral blood mononuclear cells, obtained before stem cell transplant. The clonotype was recovered from a man aged 18-30 years with biphenotypic leukemia. Some clones in this sample may be carry-over from other donors' samples.

The DNA of the CDR3 is TGCGCCAGCAGCCAGCTGGGACGTAACCAGCCCCAGCATTTT. As protein: CASSQLGRNQPQHF. The gene calls are TRBV4-3 and TRBJ1-5, with D perhaps matching TRBD1 (5 bases). V was shortened by 3 bases and J by 7 bases, with 13 bases between the two germline ends. The CDR3 extends over 14 amino acids. CDR1 and CDR2 (germline): LGHNA, YSLEER.